The rows below give T cell receptor beta chains drawn from one sample of a study of CD8 T cells in ankylosing spondylitis. MiXCR was run by TCRdb on the 5' RACE reads, yielding one entry per CDR3 protein. The table lists 800,000 to 900,000 distinct CDR3 sequences, around 11% of them singletons. Sequencing was carried out using blood, either unsorted or a sorted T cell fraction (not recorded which). The receptors originated from a male donor with ankylosing spondylitis. The CDR3 runs from the conserved cysteine through the conserved F or W. The D gene is left open where the match is weak. Not every row has a clone size; where given, it reads once, few, many or a size class.

cdr3_aa: CASSPRLDLAVYEQYF; cdr3_nt: TGTGCCAGCAGCCCGCGGCTGGACTTAGCTGTCTACGAGCAGTATTTC; v_call: TRBV7-9; cdr3_length: 16; j_call: TRBJ2-7; d_call: .; clone_size: .
cdr3_aa: CASSRKGQGADTQYF; cdr3_nt: TGTGCCAGCAGCCGGAAAGGACAGGGGGCAGATACGCAGTATTTT; v_call: TRBV6-2/TRBV6-3; cdr3_length: 15; j_call: TRBJ2-3; d_call: TRBD1; clone_size: .
cdr3_aa: CSVIGGRASSDTQYF; cdr3_nt: TGCAGCGTTATCGGCGGGAGGGCCTCTTCAGATACGCAGTATTTT; v_call: TRBV29-1; cdr3_length: 15; j_call: TRBJ2-3; d_call: TRBD2; clone_size: many
cdr3_aa: CSASRDFSSYEQYF; cdr3_nt: TGCAGTGCCAGCCGGGACTTCAGCTCCTACGAGCAGTACTTC; v_call: TRBV20-1; cdr3_length: 14; j_call: TRBJ2-7; d_call: .; clone_size: few
cdr3_aa: CASSQDLQPSQETQYF; cdr3_nt: TGCGCCAGCAGCCAAGATCTCCAACCTAGCCAAGAGACCCAGTACTTC; v_call: TRBV4-1; cdr3_length: 16; j_call: TRBJ2-5; d_call: .; clone_size: .
cdr3_aa: CASSVALADTQYF; cdr3_nt: TGTGCCAGCAGCGTAGCCCTAGCAGATACGCAGTATTTT; v_call: TRBV9; cdr3_length: 13; j_call: TRBJ2-3; d_call: .; clone_size: .
cdr3_aa: CASSSNGVGSITGELFF; cdr3_nt: TGTGCCAGCAGCTCGAACGGGGTCGGGAGTATCACCGGGGAGCTGTTTTTT; v_call: TRBV7-8; cdr3_length: 17; j_call: TRBJ2-2; d_call: .; clone_size: .
cdr3_aa: CSFSRGNNEKLFF; cdr3_nt: TGCAGTTTTTCCCGGGGTAATAATGAAAAACTGTTTTTT; v_call: TRBV20-1; cdr3_length: 13; j_call: TRBJ1-4; d_call: .; clone_size: few
cdr3_aa: CASSLLQGDLSEQYF; cdr3_nt: TGTGCCAGCAGTTTGTTGCAGGGGGATTTGTCCGAGCAGTACTTC; v_call: TRBV28; cdr3_length: 15; j_call: TRBJ2-7; d_call: TRBD1; clone_size: .
cdr3_aa: CATSRVEGATDTQYF; cdr3_nt: TGTGCCACCAGCAGAGTTGAAGGTGCCACAGATACGCAGTATTTT; v_call: TRBV15; cdr3_length: 15; j_call: TRBJ2-3; d_call: .; clone_size: .
cdr3_aa: CASSDGQSSYEQYF; cdr3_nt: TGTGCCAGCAGTGACGGACAGAGCTCCTACGAGCAGTACTTC; v_call: TRBV28; cdr3_length: 14; j_call: TRBJ2-7; d_call: .; clone_size: few
cdr3_aa: CASSQAGLAGFTDTQYF; cdr3_nt: TGCGCCAGCAGCCAAGCGGGACTAGCGGGCTTCACAGATACGCAGTATTTT; v_call: TRBV4-1; cdr3_length: 17; j_call: TRBJ2-3; d_call: TRBD2; clone_size: few
cdr3_aa: CASSEAGFQYF; cdr3_nt: TGTGCCAGCTCCGAGGCGGGTTTTCAGTACTTC; v_call: TRBV2; cdr3_length: 11; j_call: TRBJ2-7; d_call: .; clone_size: few
cdr3_aa: CASRVYRGRSEAFF; cdr3_nt: TGTGCCAGCAGGGTATACAGGGGGCGAAGTGAAGCTTTCTTT; v_call: TRBV12-3/TRBV12-4; cdr3_length: 14; j_call: TRBJ1-1; d_call: TRBD1; clone_size: .